The next 25 T cell receptor beta chains were all read from a single sample in a study of blood T cell repertoires in COVID-19. The method was immunoSEQ multiplex PCR; TCRdb's version includes in-frame clones alone and lacks a portion of them. The sample has approximately 170,000 clones, around 81% seen once. Sequenced material: PBMCs or T cells enriched from blood (not recorded which). The receptor source for this set is a man aged 35-49 years who had recovered from COVID-19.

The J gene is TRBJ1-5, the V gene TRBV10-1; the D gene is possibly TRBD1 (5 bases). V was trimmed by 10 bases and J by 4 bases, leaving 14 bases between them. In germline, CDR1 is WNHNN, CDR2 SYGVQD (reference sequence). The CDR3 is 13 amino acids. The CDR3 DNA reads TGCGCCAACCCGGGGGGGGAGAATCAGCCCCAGCATTTT. This encodes CANPGGENQPQHF.

This clone turned up a few times. The chain joins TRBV2 to TRBJ1-2; D is unclear. This CDR3 is 15 amino acids long. Germline V CDR1 and CDR2: SNHLY, FYNNEI. The germline V and J ends were trimmed by 8 bases and 8 bases, with 24 bases remaining between them. For the CDR3, the DNA is TGTGCCAGCGGCCGAGGGTCCACGGCTTCGGGCGGCTACACCTTC. This encodes CASGRGSTASGGYTF.

This chain links TRBV6-5 with TRBJ1-5; D remains ambiguous. The CDR3 has 13 residues. In germline, CDR1 is MNHEY, CDR2 SVGAGI. The CDR3 coding sequence is TGTGCGGCGGGGAAAAATAGCAATCAGCCCCAGCATTTT. Its translation: CAAGKNSNQPQHF.

This chain joins TRBV18 and TRBJ2-7, with TRBD2 matching over 9 bases. The CDR3 has 17 amino acids. The J segment lost 6 bases and the V segment lost 2 bases, leaving 14 bases of the junction unmatched. The germline V gene encodes CDR1 KGHSH and CDR2 LQKENI. The CDR3 reads CASSPGSGGGAKTEQYF. CDR3 nucleotides: TGTGCCAGCTCACCAGGGAGTGGCGGGGGGGCCAAGACCGAGCAGTACTTC.

The table lists this clone with a few counts. This sequence joins TRBV11-2 and TRBJ1-2; a possible D gene is TRBD1 (5 bases). CDR3 length: 15 residues. The V and J ends lost 1 base and 4 bases respectively, with 13 bases between them. CDR1 is SGHAT and CDR2 is FQNNGV in the germline V gene. The CDR3 DNA follows: TGTGCCAGCAGCTTAGTAGCAGGGTCGGGCTATGGCTACACCTTC. As protein: CASSLVAGSGYGYTF.

The CDR3 DNA follows: TGTGCCAGCAGCCCTTTGGGGGGTCGAGGAAACACCATATATTTT. It translates to CASSPLGGRGNTIYF. The chain couples TRBV7-2 to TRBJ1-3, with D perhaps matching TRBD1 (5 bases). Germline CDR1 reads SGHTA; CDR2 reads FQGNSA. Deletions cut 5 bases from V and 4 bases from J, with 15 bases between. The CDR3 extends over 15 amino acids.

In its sample, this clone was seen once. V usage is TRBV7-9 and J usage is TRBJ1-2, with D possibly being TRBD1 (5 bases). CDR1 SEHNR and CDR2 FQNEAQ come from the germline V gene (reference sequence). The CDR3 is made up of 17 amino acids. V was pared by 5 bases and J by 2 bases, with 21 bases between. CDR3 sequence reads: CASSTSDSRLTNYGYTF. The CDR3, as DNA: TGTGCCAGCAGCACCTCTGACAGTCGCTTAACCAACTATGGCTACACCTTC.

The chain uses TRBV6-4 and TRBJ2-3; 11 bases align to TRBD2. The CDR3 extends over 16 amino acids. The junction had 12 bases not matched to a gene; V was cut back by 6 bases and J by 7 bases. CDR1 is MRHNA, CDR2 SNTAGT, per germline. The CDR3 spells CASSHRLAGLLNTQYF. CDR3 in DNA: TGTGCCAGCAGCCACCGACTAGCGGGGCTATTGAATACGCAGTATTTT.

For the CDR3, the DNA is TGTGCCAGCAGCAGCCCAAAGACTAGCGGGGGGGCGAAGTATACGCAGTATTTT. Its protein is CASSSPKTSGGAKYTQYF. The chain uses TRBV7-6 and TRBJ2-3; 14 bases are shared with TRBD2. V was clipped by 5 bases and J by 7 bases; unmatched bases: 14. This CDR3 comprises 18 residues. Germline lookup yields CDR1 SGHVS and CDR2 FNYEAQ. Based on the CDR3 plus reference TRBV7-6 and TRBJ2-3, the full variable domain is GAGVSQSPRYKVTKRGQDVALRCDPISGHVSLYWYRQALGQGPEFLTYFNYEAQQDKSGLPNDRFSAERPEGSISTLTIQRTEQRDSAMYRCASSSPKTSGGAKYTQYFGPGTRLTVL.

For the CDR3, the DNA is TGTGCCAGCAGGGCGGCGGGGGTGGCAGATACGCAGTATTTT. The encoded protein is CASRAAGVADTQYF. The chain recombines TRBV6-5 with TRBJ2-3, with TRBD2 identical over 7 bases. The V gene's germline CDR1 is MNHEY and CDR2 SVGAGI. J lost 4 bases, V lost 6 bases, and 7 bases had no gene match. The CDR3 is 14 amino acids.

The chain recombines TRBV11-2 with TRBJ2-3; D possibly corresponds to TRBD2 (5 bases). The length of the CDR3 is 14 residues. CDR1 is SGHAT, CDR2 FQNNGV, per germline. V was trimmed by 6 bases and J by 2 bases, leaving 12 bases between them. The CDR3 spells CASSSSITTDTQYF. As DNA, the CDR3 is TGTGCCAGCAGTTCTAGCATCACCACAGATACGCAGTATTTT.

This chain connects TRBV11-3 to TRBJ2-2, with D uncertain. This CDR3 spans 11 amino acids. Trimming removed 5 bases at V and 7 bases at J, with 5 bases between. The germline CDR1 and CDR2 sequences are SGHNT and YENEEA. The DNA of the CDR3 is TGTGCCAGCAGCGGGCACGGGGAGCTGTTTTTT. Protein: CASSGHGELFF.

The rearrangement joins TRBV19 to TRBJ1-1, with D possibly being TRBD1 (5 bases). Germline V gene sequence: CDR1 LNHDA, CDR2 SQIVND (reference sequence). V lost 5 bases, J lost 1 base, and 11 bases lay in between. The CDR3 has 14 residues. The CDR3 loop is CASSETAQNTEAFF. Written as DNA, the CDR3 is TGTGCCAGTAGTGAGACAGCCCAGAACACTGAAGCTTTCTTT.

V usage is TRBV19 and J usage is TRBJ2-2; D ambiguous. V was pared by 1 base and J by 5 bases, with 8 bases between. CDR1 is LNHDA, CDR2 SQIVND, per germline (reference sequence). This CDR3 has 14 residues. CDR3 bases: TGTGCCAGTAGTATAGCGGCGGTGACCGGGGAGCTGTTTTTT. Protein sequence: CASSIAAVTGELFF.

This chain connects TRBV7-9 to TRBJ1-5; D is undetermined. The CDR3 is 14 residues long. V was shortened by 1 base and J by 1 base, with 5 bases between the two germline ends. Germline V CDR1 and CDR2: SEHNR, FQNEAQ (reference sequence). CDR3 sequence reads: CASSLDLSNQPQHF. CDR3 bases: TGTGCCAGCAGCTTAGATCTAAGCAATCAGCCCCAGCATTTT.

The CDR3 coding sequence is TGTGCCAGCAGCGTAGGCGGGGGGCCGGTCGAGCAGTACTTC. It translates to CASSVGGGPVEQYF. The chain links TRBV9 to TRBJ2-7; TRBD2 matches at 8 bases. CDR3 length equals 14 residues. Per germline, CDR1 SGDLS and CDR2 YYNGEE. The J segment lost 6 bases and the V segment lost 0 bases, leaving 5 bases of the junction unmatched.

J is TRBJ1-2 and V is TRBV5-3; possibly TRBD1 for D (6 bases). TRBV5-3 is treated as an ORF (open reading frame) with a function not yet certain. V lost 3 bases to trimming and J lost 3 bases, with 15 bases between them. The CDR3 contains 15 residues. This chain's CDR3 is CARSSWTVIDYGYTF. The CDR3 coding sequence is TGTGCCAGAAGCTCTTGGACAGTGATCGACTATGGCTACACCTTC.

This clone occurred once. The V and J genes are TRBV6-4 and TRBJ1-1; TRBD1 matches 9 bases. CDR3 length: 15 residues. Losses at the gene ends were 0 bases for V and 6 bases for J; bases not matched to a gene: 5. Germline CDR1 MRHNA, CDR2 SNTAGT. This CDR3 reads CASSDSGQGISEAFF. CDR3 nucleotide sequence: TGTGCCAGCAGTGACTCGGGACAGGGCATCTCTGAAGCTTTCTTT.

Written as DNA, the CDR3 is TGTGCCAGCAGTGATTTTGGCAGGGCTAGCACAGATACGCAGTATTTT. This gives the protein CASSDFGRASTDTQYF. This chain connects TRBV6-1 to TRBJ2-3; D perhaps matches TRBD1 (5 bases). CDR3 length: 16 amino acids. Trimming pared 3 bases from V and 0 bases from J, leaving 13 bases between. Germline V lookup: CDR1 MNHNS, CDR2 SASEGT.

This chain joins TRBV11-2 and TRBJ1-3; D remains ambiguous. Germline V gene sequence: CDR1 SGHAT, CDR2 FQNNGV. The CDR3 totals 15 residues. Trimming removed 4 bases at V and 4 bases at J, with 14 bases between. The CDR3 reads CASSSEGLGGNTIYF. For the CDR3, the DNA is TGTGCCAGCAGCTCAGAAGGACTGGGAGGAAACACCATATATTTT. The full variable domain, its missing parts supplied by reference TRBV11-2 and TRBJ1-3, is EAGVAQSPRYKIIEKRQSVAFWCNPISGHATLYWYQQILGQGPKLLIQFQNNGVVDDSQLPKDRFSAERLKGVDSTLKIQPAKLEDSAVYLCASSSEGLGGNTIYFGEGSWLTVV.

The rearrangement links TRBV5-1 to TRBJ1-2; 8 positions agree with TRBD1. The CDR3 contains 14 residues. Looked up from germline, CDR1 is SGHRS and CDR2 is YFSETQ. The trim removed 3 bases at V and 5 bases at J, leaving 6 bases unmatched. In DNA, the CDR3 is TGCGCCAGCAGCTGGGGTGGACAGGGATATGGCTACACCTTC. Translation: CASSWGGQGYGYTF.

A few counts support this clone. The chain carries TRBV7-3 and TRBJ1-5, with 7 bases that match TRBD1. V shed 2 bases and J 1 base; nucleotides not matched to a gene: 2. The CDR3 length is 15 residues. The germline V gene has CDR1 SGHTA and CDR2 FQGTGA. This CDR3 reads CASSLGQASNQPQHF. CDR3 sequence (DNA): TGTGCCAGCAGCTTAGGACAGGCCAGCAATCAGCCCCAGCATTTT.

V is TRBV7-9 and J is TRBJ1-5; possibly TRBD1 for D (5 bases). Germline assignment: CDR1 SEHNR and CDR2 FQNEAQ (reference sequence). V was pared by 9 bases and J by 7 bases, with 13 bases between. CDR3 length equals 12 residues. The CDR3 nucleotides are TGTGCCAGTAGCCCAGGGCAACAGCCCCAGCATTTT. Encoded protein: CASSPGQQPQHF.

The chain joins TRBV6-5 to TRBJ1-2; maybe TRBD1 (5 bases). The germline gives CDR1 MNHEY, CDR2 SVGAGI. V lost 7 bases and J 0 bases, leaving 15 bases between the germline ends. This CDR3 is 15 amino acids long. As DNA, the CDR3 is TGTGCCAGCAAGTACGGGACTCCAGCTAACTATGGCTACACCTTC. This sequence encodes CASKYGTPANYGYTF.

This chain connects TRBV7-9 to TRBJ1-1, with 9 bases identical to TRBD1. The germline V gene encodes CDR1 SEHNR and CDR2 FQNEAQ (reference sequence). Germline trimming cut 5 bases from V and 4 bases from J; bases unmatched to any gene: 5. This CDR3 spans 14 amino acids. CDR3 DNA: TGTGCCAGCAGCGTACAGGGGGCGAGCACTGAAGCTTTCTTT. Its protein product is CASSVQGASTEAFF.